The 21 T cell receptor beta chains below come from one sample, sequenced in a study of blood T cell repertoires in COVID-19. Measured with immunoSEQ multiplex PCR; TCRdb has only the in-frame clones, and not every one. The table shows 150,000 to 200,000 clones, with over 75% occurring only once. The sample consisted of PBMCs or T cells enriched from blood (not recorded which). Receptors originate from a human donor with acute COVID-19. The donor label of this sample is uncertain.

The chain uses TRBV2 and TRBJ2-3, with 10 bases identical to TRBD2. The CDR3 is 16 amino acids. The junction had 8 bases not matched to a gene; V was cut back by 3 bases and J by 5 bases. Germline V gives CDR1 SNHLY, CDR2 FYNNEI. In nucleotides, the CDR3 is TGTGCCAGCAGTGATGCCCTAGCGGGGGTGGGAGATACGCAGTATTTT. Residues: CASSDALAGVGDTQYF.

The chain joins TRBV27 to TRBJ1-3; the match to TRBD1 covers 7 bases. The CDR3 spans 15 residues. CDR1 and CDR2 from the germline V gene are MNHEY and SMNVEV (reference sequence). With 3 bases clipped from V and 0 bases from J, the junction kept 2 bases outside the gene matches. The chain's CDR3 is CASSLGQSSGNTIYF. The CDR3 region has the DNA TGTGCCAGCAGTTTGGGACAGAGCTCTGGAAACACCATATATTTT.

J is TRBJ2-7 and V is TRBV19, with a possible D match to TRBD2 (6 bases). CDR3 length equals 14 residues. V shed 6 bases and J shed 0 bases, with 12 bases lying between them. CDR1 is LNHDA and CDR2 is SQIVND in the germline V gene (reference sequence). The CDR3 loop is CASSAWDSSYEQYF. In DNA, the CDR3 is TGTGCCAGTAGCGCATGGGACTCCTCCTACGAGCAGTACTTC.

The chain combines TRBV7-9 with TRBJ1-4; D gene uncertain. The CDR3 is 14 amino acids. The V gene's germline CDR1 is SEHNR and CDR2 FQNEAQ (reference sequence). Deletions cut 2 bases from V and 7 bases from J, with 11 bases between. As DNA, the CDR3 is TGTGCCAGCAGCTTAACGGTAAAAACTGAAAAACTGTTTTTT. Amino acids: CASSLTVKTEKLFF.

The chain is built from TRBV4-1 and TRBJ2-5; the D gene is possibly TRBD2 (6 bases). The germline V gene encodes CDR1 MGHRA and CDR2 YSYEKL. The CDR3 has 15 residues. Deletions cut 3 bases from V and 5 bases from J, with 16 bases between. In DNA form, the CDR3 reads TGCGCCAGCAGCCAGTTATTACTAGGAGGGGAGACCCAGTACTTC. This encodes CASSQLLLGGETQYF.

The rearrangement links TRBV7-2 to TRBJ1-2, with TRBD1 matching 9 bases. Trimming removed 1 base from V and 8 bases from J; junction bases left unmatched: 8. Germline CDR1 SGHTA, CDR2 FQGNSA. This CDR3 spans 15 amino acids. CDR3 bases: TGTGCCAGCAGCTTAGATGCGACAGGGGGTAAGGGCTACACCTTC. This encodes CASSLDATGGKGYTF.

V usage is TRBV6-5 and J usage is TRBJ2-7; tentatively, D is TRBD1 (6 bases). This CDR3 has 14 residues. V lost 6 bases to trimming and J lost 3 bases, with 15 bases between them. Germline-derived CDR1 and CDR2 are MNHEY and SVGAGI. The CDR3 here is CASRNGQNDYEQYF. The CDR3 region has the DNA TGTGCCAGCAGGAACGGACAGAACGACTACGAGCAGTACTTC.

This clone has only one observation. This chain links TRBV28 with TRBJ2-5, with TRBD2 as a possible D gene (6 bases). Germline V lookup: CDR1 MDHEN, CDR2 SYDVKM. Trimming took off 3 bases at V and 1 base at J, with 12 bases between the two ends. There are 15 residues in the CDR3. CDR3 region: CASSLGGRLQETQYF. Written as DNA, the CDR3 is TGTGCCAGCAGTTTGGGGGGACGGCTCCAAGAGACCCAGTACTTC.

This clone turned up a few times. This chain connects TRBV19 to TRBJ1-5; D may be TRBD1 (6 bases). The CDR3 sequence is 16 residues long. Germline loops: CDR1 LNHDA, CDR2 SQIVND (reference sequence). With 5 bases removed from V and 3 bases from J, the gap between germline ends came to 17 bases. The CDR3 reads CASSSPTGPHNQPQHF. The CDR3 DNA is TGTGCCAGTAGTTCCCCGACAGGACCCCACAATCAGCCCCAGCATTTT.

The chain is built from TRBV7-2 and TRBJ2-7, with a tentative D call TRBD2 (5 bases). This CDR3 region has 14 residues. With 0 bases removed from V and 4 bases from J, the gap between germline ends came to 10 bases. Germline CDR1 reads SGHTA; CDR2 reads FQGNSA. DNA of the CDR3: TGTGCCAGCAGCTTAGCACCGGGGTTGTACGAGCAGTACTTC. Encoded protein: CASSLAPGLYEQYF.

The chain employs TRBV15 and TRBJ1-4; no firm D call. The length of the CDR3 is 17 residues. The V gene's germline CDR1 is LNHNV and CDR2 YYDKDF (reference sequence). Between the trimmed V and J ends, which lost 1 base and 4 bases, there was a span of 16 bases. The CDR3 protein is CATSRVQGRKGNEKLFF. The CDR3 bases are TGTGCCACCAGCAGAGTTCAAGGGAGAAAGGGTAATGAAAAACTGTTTTTT.

DNA of the CDR3: TGTGCCAGCAGCCCCCCTGGACAGGGTCCGACTGAAGCTTTCTTT. Translating it yields CASSPPGQGPTEAFF. The V call is TRBV9, the J call TRBJ1-1; 8 bases are a match to TRBD1. Trimming took 4 bases from V and 5 from J; bases not matched to a gene: 10. The length of the CDR3 is 15 residues. Germline V gene lookup returns CDR1 SGDLS and CDR2 YYNGEE.

CDR3 nucleotide sequence: TGTGCCAGCAGCTTGAACAGGGGGTACGAGCAGTACTTC. Its protein product is CASSLNRGYEQYF. J is TRBJ2-7 and V is TRBV7-3; 8 bases map to TRBD1. Looked up from germline, CDR1 is SGHTA and CDR2 is FQGTGA. This CDR3 spans 13 amino acids. With V trimmed by 3 bases and J by 4 bases, 2 bases remained unmatched.

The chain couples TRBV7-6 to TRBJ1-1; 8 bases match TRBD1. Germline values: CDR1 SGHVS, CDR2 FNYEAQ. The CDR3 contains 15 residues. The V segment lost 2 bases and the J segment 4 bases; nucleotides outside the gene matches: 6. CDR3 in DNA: TGTGCCAGCAGCTTATGGGGACAGGACGCCACTGAAGCTTTCTTT. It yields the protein CASSLWGQDATEAFF.

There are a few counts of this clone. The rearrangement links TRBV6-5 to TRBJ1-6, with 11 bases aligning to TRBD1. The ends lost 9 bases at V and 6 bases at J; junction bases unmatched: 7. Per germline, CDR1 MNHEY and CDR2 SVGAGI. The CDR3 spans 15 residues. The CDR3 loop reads CASSGQGVGNSPLHF. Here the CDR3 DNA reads TGTGCCAGTTCGGGACAGGGGGTTGGTAATTCACCCCTCCACTTT.

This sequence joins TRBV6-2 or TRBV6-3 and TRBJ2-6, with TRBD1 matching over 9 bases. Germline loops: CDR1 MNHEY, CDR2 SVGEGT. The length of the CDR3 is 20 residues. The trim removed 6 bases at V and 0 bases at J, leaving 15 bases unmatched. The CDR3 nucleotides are TGTGCCAGCAGCCCCCTGGACAGGGGCCGCCCATTCTCTGGGGCCAACGTCCTGACTTTC. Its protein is CASSPLDRGRPFSGANVLTF.

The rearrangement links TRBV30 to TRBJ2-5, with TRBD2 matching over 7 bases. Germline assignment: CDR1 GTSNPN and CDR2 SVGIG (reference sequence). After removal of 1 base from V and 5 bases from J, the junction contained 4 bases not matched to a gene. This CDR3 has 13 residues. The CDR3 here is CAWSAPGGETQYF. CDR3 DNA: TGTGCCTGGAGTGCCCCCGGGGGGGAGACCCAGTACTTC.

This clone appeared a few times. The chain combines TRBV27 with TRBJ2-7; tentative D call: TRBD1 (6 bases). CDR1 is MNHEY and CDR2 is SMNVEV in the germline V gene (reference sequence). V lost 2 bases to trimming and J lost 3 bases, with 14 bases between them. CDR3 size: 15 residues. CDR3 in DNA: TGTGCCAGCAGTTTAACCGGCAGGGGCTACTACGAGCAGTACTTC. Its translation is CASSLTGRGYYEQYF.

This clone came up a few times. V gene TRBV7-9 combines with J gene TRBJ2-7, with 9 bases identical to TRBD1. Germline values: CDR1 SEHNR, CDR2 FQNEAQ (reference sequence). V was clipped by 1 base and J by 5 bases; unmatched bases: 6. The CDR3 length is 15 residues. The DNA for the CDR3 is TGTGCCAGCAGCTTAGAGGGGACAGGGTACGACGAGCAGTACTTC. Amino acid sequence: CASSLEGTGYDEQYF. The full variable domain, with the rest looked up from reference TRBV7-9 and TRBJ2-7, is DTGVSQNPRHKITKRGQNVTFRCDPISEHNRLYWYRQTLGQGPEFLTYFQNEAQLEKSRLLSDRFSAERPKGSFSTLEIQRTEQGDSAMYLCASSLEGTGYDEQYFGPGTRLTVT.

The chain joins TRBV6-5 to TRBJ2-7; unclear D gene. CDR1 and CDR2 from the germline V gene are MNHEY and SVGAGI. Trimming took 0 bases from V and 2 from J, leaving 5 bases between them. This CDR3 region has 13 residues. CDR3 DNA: TGTGCCAGCAGTTACTCCGTCGCCTACGAGCAGTACTTC. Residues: CASSYSVAYEQYF.

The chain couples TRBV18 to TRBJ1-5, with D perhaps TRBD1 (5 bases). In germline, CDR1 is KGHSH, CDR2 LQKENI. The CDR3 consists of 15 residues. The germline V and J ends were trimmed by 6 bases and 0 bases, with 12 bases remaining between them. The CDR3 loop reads CASSPRDYSNQPQHF. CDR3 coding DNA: TGTGCCAGCTCGCCCAGGGATTATAGCAATCAGCCCCAGCATTTT.